These T cell receptor beta chains were read from a single sample in a study of blood T cell repertoires in COVID-19. Profiling relied on immunoSEQ multiplex PCR, and the TCRdb table lists in-frame clones only, not all of them. The sample contains about 360,000 clones, about 90% of which appear only once. Source material: PBMCs or T cells enriched from blood (not recorded which). Receptor source: a man younger than 40 who had recovered from COVID-19. CDR3s include the opening cysteine and the closing phenylalanine or tryptophan. D genes are given only for firm matches. The listing skips clone size in some rows; elsewhere it reads once, few, many or a size class.

v_call: TRBV2
j_call: TRBJ2-5
d_call: .
cdr3_length: 13
clone_size: .
cdr3_aa: CASSDRVWETQYF
cdr3_nt: TGTGCCAGCAGTGATCGGGTGTGGGAGACCCAGTACTTC

v_call: TRBV15
j_call: TRBJ1-4
d_call: .
cdr3_length: 15
clone_size: .
cdr3_aa: CATSSSSATNEKLFF
cdr3_nt: TGTGCCACCAGCAGCTCGTCAGCAACTAATGAAAAACTGTTTTTT

v_call: TRBV2
j_call: TRBJ1-6
d_call: .
cdr3_length: 14
clone_size: .
cdr3_aa: CASNQAGFNSPLHF
cdr3_nt: TGTGCCAGCAATCAGGCAGGGTTTAATTCACCCCTCCACTTT

v_call: TRBV2
j_call: TRBJ1-4
d_call: TRBD1
cdr3_length: 13
clone_size: few
cdr3_aa: CASRQGIGEKLFF
cdr3_nt: TGTGCCAGCAGACAGGGGATCGGCGAAAAACTGTTTTTT

v_call: TRBV11-2
j_call: TRBJ2-1
d_call: .
cdr3_length: 13
clone_size: .
cdr3_aa: CASSLDRYNEQFF
cdr3_nt: TGTGCCAGCAGCTTAGACAGGTACAATGAGCAGTTCTTC

v_call: TRBV4-1
j_call: TRBJ2-2
d_call: .
cdr3_length: 16
clone_size: once
cdr3_aa: CASSQADIVDTGELFF
cdr3_nt: TGCGCCAGCAGCCAAGCGGACATCGTGGACACCGGGGAGCTGTTTTTT

v_call: TRBV18
j_call: TRBJ1-4
d_call: .
cdr3_length: 16
clone_size: .
cdr3_aa: CASSPSPGIAGEKLFF
cdr3_nt: TGTGCCAGCTCACCGTCGCCCGGGATCGCGGGTGAAAAACTGTTTTTT

v_call: TRBV5-4
j_call: TRBJ1-3
d_call: TRBD1
cdr3_length: 15
clone_size: .
cdr3_aa: CASSPDRGTGNTIYF
cdr3_nt: TGTGCCAGCAGCCCGGACAGGGGAACTGGAAACACCATATATTTT

v_call: TRBV9
j_call: TRBJ1-3
d_call: .
cdr3_length: 14
clone_size: .
cdr3_aa: CASSVSISGNTIYF
cdr3_nt: TGTGCCAGCAGCGTAAGCATCTCTGGAAACACCATATATTTT

v_call: TRBV5-5
j_call: TRBJ2-7
d_call: .
cdr3_length: 12
clone_size: .
cdr3_aa: CASSLVGGEQYF
cdr3_nt: TGTGCCAGCAGCTTGGTGGGGGGCGAGCAGTACTTC

v_call: TRBV3-1/TRBV3-2
j_call: TRBJ1-1
d_call: .
cdr3_length: 16
clone_size: .
cdr3_aa: CASSHDPGAPNTEAFF
cdr3_nt: TGTGCCAGCAGCCACGATCCAGGGGCTCCGAACACTGAAGCTTTCTTT

v_call: TRBV5-1
j_call: TRBJ2-7
d_call: TRBD1
cdr3_length: 14
clone_size: .
cdr3_aa: CASSSTSGGWEQYF
cdr3_nt: TGCGCCAGCAGCTCGACCTCAGGGGGCTGGGAGCAGTACTTC

v_call: TRBV7-9
j_call: TRBJ1-2
d_call: .
cdr3_length: 15
clone_size: .
cdr3_aa: CASSLLDTPYYGYTF
cdr3_nt: TGTGCCAGCAGCTTGTTGGACACCCCTTACTATGGCTACACCTTC

v_call: TRBV2
j_call: TRBJ2-7
d_call: TRBD1
cdr3_length: 13
clone_size: .
cdr3_aa: CASNHRGSYEQYF
cdr3_nt: TGTGCCAGCAACCACAGGGGATCCTACGAGCAGTACTTC

v_call: TRBV29-1
j_call: TRBJ1-4
d_call: TRBD1
cdr3_length: 15
clone_size: .
cdr3_aa: CSVSLATGGRDSLFF
cdr3_nt: TGCAGCGTTTCCCTGGCCACAGGGGGGCGCGACTCGCTGTTTTTT

v_call: TRBV9
j_call: TRBJ2-7
d_call: TRBD1
cdr3_length: 15
clone_size: .
cdr3_aa: CASSVDGQGAREQYF
cdr3_nt: TGTGCCAGCAGCGTAGACGGACAGGGGGCGCGGGAGCAGTACTTC

v_call: TRBV11-3
j_call: TRBJ1-3
d_call: TRBD1
cdr3_length: 16
clone_size: .
cdr3_aa: CASSFTTGDSGNTIYF
cdr3_nt: TGTGCCAGCAGCTTCACGACAGGGGATAGTGGAAACACCATATATTTT

v_call: TRBV6-5
j_call: TRBJ1-1
d_call: TRBD1
cdr3_length: 13
clone_size: .
cdr3_aa: CASGQGRNTEAFF
cdr3_nt: TGTGCCAGCGGACAGGGGCGGAACACTGAAGCTTTCTTT

v_call: TRBV10-3
j_call: TRBJ1-1
d_call: .
cdr3_length: 14
clone_size: .
cdr3_aa: CAIKTGSQGTEAFF
cdr3_nt: TGTGCCATCAAAACGGGTTCTCAGGGGACGGAAGCTTTCTTT

v_call: TRBV24-1
j_call: TRBJ2-1
d_call: TRBD1
cdr3_length: 14
clone_size: .
cdr3_aa: CATSDSIQGDEQFF
cdr3_nt: TGTGCCACCAGTGATTCGATACAGGGGGATGAGCAGTTCTTC

v_call: TRBV11-2
j_call: TRBJ1-1
d_call: .
cdr3_length: 11
clone_size: .
cdr3_aa: CAIRGGTEAFF
cdr3_nt: TGTGCCATCCGGGGTGGTACTGAAGCTTTCTTT

v_call: TRBV6-5
j_call: TRBJ1-2
d_call: .
cdr3_length: 13
clone_size: .
cdr3_aa: CASKESSNYGYTF
cdr3_nt: TGTGCCAGCAAGGAGTCGTCTAACTATGGCTACACCTTC

v_call: TRBV10-1
j_call: TRBJ1-2
d_call: .
cdr3_length: 15
clone_size: once
cdr3_aa: CASSESRAPNYGYTF
cdr3_nt: TGCGCCAGCAGTGAGTCTAGAGCTCCTAACTATGGCTACACCTTC

v_call: TRBV5-6
j_call: TRBJ1-6
d_call: .
cdr3_length: 14
clone_size: .
cdr3_aa: CASSFMGVDSPLHF
cdr3_nt: TGTGCCAGCAGCTTCATGGGCGTAGATTCACCCCTCCACTTT

v_call: TRBV7-9
j_call: TRBJ1-5
d_call: TRBD1
cdr3_length: 14
clone_size: .
cdr3_aa: CASSPRDSQQPQHF
cdr3_nt: TGTGCCAGCAGCCCCCGGGACAGTCAGCAGCCCCAGCATTTT

v_call: TRBV4-2
j_call: TRBJ1-4
d_call: TRBD1
cdr3_length: 16
clone_size: .
cdr3_aa: CASSQDFRQGGEKLFF
cdr3_nt: TGTGCCAGCAGCCAAGATTTCCGACAGGGCGGTGAAAAACTGTTTTTT

v_call: TRBV15
j_call: TRBJ2-7
d_call: TRBD1
cdr3_length: 16
clone_size: .
cdr3_aa: CATSRDSGTGGYEQYF
cdr3_nt: TGTGCCACCAGCAGAGATTCCGGGACAGGGGGCTACGAGCAGTACTTC

v_call: TRBV6-2/TRBV6-3
j_call: TRBJ1-2
d_call: .
cdr3_length: 12
clone_size: .
cdr3_aa: CASSSSIGGYTF
cdr3_nt: TGTGCCAGCAGTTCTAGTATCGGTGGCTACACCTTC

v_call: TRBV7-2
j_call: TRBJ2-3
d_call: .
cdr3_length: 13
clone_size: once
cdr3_aa: CASSLGPADTQYF
cdr3_nt: TGTGCCAGCAGCTTAGGGCCAGCAGATACGCAGTATTTT

v_call: TRBV5-3
j_call: TRBJ1-5
d_call: .
cdr3_length: 15
clone_size: .
cdr3_aa: CARSLRSDSNQPQHF
cdr3_nt: TGTGCCAGAAGCTTGCGGAGCGATAGCAATCAGCCCCAGCATTTT

v_call: TRBV2
j_call: TRBJ1-2
d_call: TRBD1
cdr3_length: 15
clone_size: .
cdr3_aa: CASSGQWRGPYGYTF
cdr3_nt: TGTGCCAGCAGTGGTCAGTGGAGGGGGCCCTATGGCTACACCTTC

v_call: TRBV4-1
j_call: TRBJ2-7
d_call: .
cdr3_length: 15
clone_size: .
cdr3_aa: CASSPQTPSLYEQYF
cdr3_nt: TGCGCCAGCAGCCCGCAGACACCGTCCTTGTACGAGCAGTACTTC

v_call: TRBV5-1
j_call: TRBJ2-7
d_call: TRBD2
cdr3_length: 15
clone_size: .
cdr3_aa: CASSSIAGDSYEQYF
cdr3_nt: TGCGCCAGCAGCTCGATAGCGGGAGACAGCTACGAGCAGTACTTC

v_call: TRBV7-2
j_call: TRBJ1-1
d_call: .
cdr3_length: 15
clone_size: once
cdr3_aa: CASSLAGGAGTEAFF
cdr3_nt: TGTGCCAGCAGCCTAGCAGGAGGCGCGGGCACTGAAGCTTTCTTT

v_call: TRBV15
j_call: TRBJ1-2
d_call: TRBD1
cdr3_length: 15
clone_size: many
cdr3_aa: CATSRVYGQGGGYTF
cdr3_nt: TGTGCCACCAGCAGAGTCTACGGACAGGGTGGTGGCTACACCTTC

v_call: TRBV27
j_call: TRBJ1-1
d_call: .
cdr3_length: 13
clone_size: .
cdr3_aa: CASRTEERTEAFF
cdr3_nt: TGTGCCAGCAGGACGGAGGAGAGGACTGAAGCTTTCTTT

v_call: TRBV27
j_call: TRBJ1-2
d_call: .
cdr3_length: 13
clone_size: once
cdr3_aa: CASSPEWGDGYTF
cdr3_nt: TGTGCCAGCAGCCCAGAGTGGGGGGATGGCTACACCTTC

v_call: TRBV19
j_call: TRBJ1-1
d_call: .
cdr3_length: 17
clone_size: .
cdr3_aa: CASSITRGRRGYTEAFF
cdr3_nt: TGTGCCAGTAGTATAACGCGGGGGAGGAGAGGGTACACTGAAGCTTTCTTT

v_call: TRBV5-6
j_call: TRBJ1-5
d_call: .
cdr3_length: 14
clone_size: .
cdr3_aa: CASSLAGHGQPQHF
cdr3_nt: TGTGCCAGCAGCTTGGCAGGGCACGGTCAGCCCCAGCATTTT

v_call: TRBV6-5
j_call: TRBJ1-5
d_call: .
cdr3_length: 11
clone_size: .
cdr3_aa: CASTSAAGQHF
cdr3_nt: TGTGCCAGCACGTCCGCCGCGGGGCAGCATTTT

v_call: TRBV18
j_call: TRBJ1-3
d_call: TRBD1
cdr3_length: 16
clone_size: .
cdr3_aa: CASSPVTGGGGNTIYF
cdr3_nt: TGTGCCAGCTCACCGGTGACAGGGGGCGGTGGAAACACCATATATTTT

v_call: TRBV20-1
j_call: TRBJ1-3
d_call: TRBD1
cdr3_length: 16
clone_size: .
cdr3_aa: CSASRSAGGSGNTIYF
cdr3_nt: TGCAGTGCTAGTAGGAGCGCAGGGGGCTCTGGAAACACCATATATTTT

v_call: TRBV6-5
j_call: TRBJ1-1
d_call: TRBD1
cdr3_length: 14
clone_size: .
cdr3_aa: CASSWTGGYTEAFF
cdr3_nt: TGTGCCAGCAGTTGGACAGGGGGGTACACTGAAGCTTTCTTT

v_call: TRBV12-3/TRBV12-4
j_call: TRBJ1-1
d_call: .
cdr3_length: 13
clone_size: .
cdr3_aa: CASKGRVTTEAFF
cdr3_nt: TGTGCCAGCAAGGGGCGCGTTACCACTGAAGCTTTCTTT

v_call: TRBV4-3
j_call: TRBJ1-6
d_call: .
cdr3_length: 16
clone_size: .
cdr3_aa: CASSQGSQINNSPLHF
cdr3_nt: TGCGCCAGCAGCCAAGGGTCACAAATCAATAATTCACCCCTCCACTTT

v_call: TRBV5-5
j_call: TRBJ1-1
d_call: .
cdr3_length: 14
clone_size: .
cdr3_aa: CASSLRPQGGEAFF
cdr3_nt: TGTGCCAGCAGCTTGCGCCCCCAGGGCGGTGAAGCTTTCTTT

v_call: TRBV7-3
j_call: TRBJ1-2
d_call: .
cdr3_length: 15
clone_size: .
cdr3_aa: CASSLTSGVVGGYTF
cdr3_nt: TGTGCCAGCAGCTTAACCTCCGGGGTAGTGGGTGGCTACACCTTC

v_call: TRBV5-1
j_call: TRBJ2-2
d_call: TRBD2
cdr3_length: 18
clone_size: .
cdr3_aa: CASSLAAPTSGATGELFF
cdr3_nt: TGCGCCAGCAGCTTGGCCGCCCCGACTAGCGGGGCCACCGGGGAGCTGTTTTTT

v_call: TRBV5-1
j_call: TRBJ1-6
d_call: .
cdr3_length: 14
clone_size: few
cdr3_aa: CASSLDGNGSPLHF
cdr3_nt: TGCGCCAGCAGCTTGGACGGGAATGGGTCACCCCTCCACTTT

v_call: TRBV5-1
j_call: TRBJ1-4
d_call: .
cdr3_length: 14
clone_size: .
cdr3_aa: CASRSTAGSEKLFF
cdr3_nt: TGCGCCAGCAGGTCGACGGCGGGAAGCGAAAAACTGTTTTTT

v_call: TRBV19
j_call: TRBJ1-2
d_call: .
cdr3_length: 14
clone_size: .
cdr3_aa: CASSHPRGDYGYTF
cdr3_nt: TGTGCCAGTAGCCACCCTCGGGGGGACTATGGCTACACCTTC

v_call: TRBV16
j_call: TRBJ1-6
d_call: .
cdr3_length: 15
clone_size: .
cdr3_aa: CASSQAQGGNSPLHF
cdr3_nt: TGTGCCAGCAGCCAAGCGCAGGGAGGGAATTCACCCCTCCACTTT